Sequencing of this T cell receptor beta chain was carried out in a study of shared clonotypes between healthy human individuals. Using immunoSEQ multiplex PCR, the repertoire was profiled, and TCRdb retains in-frame clones only, with some absent. The sample lists about 2 million clones, 85% to 95% seen once, with 0.13% in the top ten. This CDR3 has 15 amino acids. V shed 5 bases, J shed 2 bases, and the junction held 5 bases outside the gene matches. In germline, CDR1 is ENHRY, CDR2 SYGVKD. The J gene is TRBJ2-3, the V gene TRBV10-3; TRBD1 aligns across 9 bases. The sequence derives from a man aged 18-30 years in good health. The sequencing input was naive CD4+ T cells sorted from blood. The subset here: CD45RA+ positively selected. As DNA, the CDR3 is TGTGCCATCAGTAAGCGGGACAGGGACACAGATACGCAGTATTTT. Amino acids: CAISKRDRDTDTQYF.